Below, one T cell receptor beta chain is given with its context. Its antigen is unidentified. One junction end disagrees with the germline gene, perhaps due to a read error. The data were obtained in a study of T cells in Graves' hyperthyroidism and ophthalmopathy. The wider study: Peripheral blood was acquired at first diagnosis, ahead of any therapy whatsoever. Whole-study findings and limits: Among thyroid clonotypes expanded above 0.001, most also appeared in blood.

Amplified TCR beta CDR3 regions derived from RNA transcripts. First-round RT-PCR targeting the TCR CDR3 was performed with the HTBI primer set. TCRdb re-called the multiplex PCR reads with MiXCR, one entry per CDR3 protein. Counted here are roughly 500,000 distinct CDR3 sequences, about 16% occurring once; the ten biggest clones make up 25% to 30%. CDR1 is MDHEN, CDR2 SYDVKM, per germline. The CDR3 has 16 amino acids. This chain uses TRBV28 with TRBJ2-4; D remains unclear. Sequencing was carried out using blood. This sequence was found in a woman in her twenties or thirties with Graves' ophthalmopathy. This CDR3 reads CATSDYAGGAKNIQYF. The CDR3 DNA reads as TGTGCCACCAGTGATTATGCTGGTGGGGCCAAAAACATTCAGTACTTC.